The subject of this entry is one TCR beta chain. No antigen is known for it. Nothing much larger sits one base from this clone, and base qualities are not available. Using immunoSEQ, frozen genomic DNA was subjected to high-throughput TCRbeta CDR3 sequencing, a process that included PCR amplification, mapping, bias correction and internal controls. The study's own analysis went as follows. Productive rearrangements were retained, and unique TCRbeta sequences were defined by the CDR3 nucleotide sequence together with the V and J gene. For classification of a sequence as donor-reactive, at least 5-fold expansion in CFSE-low cells relative to unstimulated pre-transplant cells and a frequency of at least 0.01% were required. Per-subject minimum frequency thresholds, based on the lowest-template unstimulated sample, ensured at least 90% detection power. Jensen-Shannon divergence between the top 1000 TCRbeta sequences post- versus pre-transplant served as the measure of repertoire turnover. Two-sided Fisher's exact tests were used to test for changes in how often donor-reactive sequences were detected. TCRdb re-hosts the immuneACCESS table, in-frame sequences only. Its copies lack some clones; in the studies checked, an unresolved V gene accounts for under half of them, and the cause for the rest is not known. V and J calls and clone size come straight from that table; D and trimming were deduced from the DNA. The sample table contains about 75,000 clones; only one count was recorded for less than 90% of them. Together, the top ten hold around 2% of the sample.

Germline trimming amounts to 4 bases on V and 5 bases on J, with 7 as the count of junction bases outside the gene matches. CDR1 and CDR2 are read off the germline V gene (reference sequence) as LNHDA and SQIVND. Measured from the cysteine to the phenylalanine, the CDR3 is 15 residues long. Here the CDR3 DNA is all that survives: 45 bases in frame from base 1. These data are taken from a study of T cell clones after liver transplantation (dated 2019 in TCRdb). In terms of the full investigation: Samples were obtained from ITN030ST, a randomized trial in which withdrawal of immunosuppression was attempted within 2 years of liver transplantation. Donor-reactive T cell clones were identified by TCRbeta sequencing following a pre-transplant mixed lymphocyte reaction and were subsequently tracked in post-transplant blood. Tolerance was defined as complete immunosuppression withdrawal for at least one year with no rise in liver enzymes beyond twice the upper limit of normal. As an antigen-independent comparator for donor-reactive sequences, third party-reactive TCRbeta sequences were also identified from pre-transplant MLRs. Blood samples were collected pre-transplant, pre-randomization before withdrawal, and post-randomization after either complete withdrawal or failed withdrawal. A cohort of 8 liver transplant recipients was studied, of whom 3 were classified as tolerant and 5 as non-tolerant. Of the eight recipients, three were HCV-positive, while the remaining recipients had been transplanted for non-autoimmune, non-viral indications. Subjects received no induction therapy and standard immunosuppression until randomization at 12-24 months post-transplant.

Thawed unstimulated PBMCs were stained for CD3, CD4 and CD8 and FACS-sorted into CD3+CD4+ and CD3+CD8+ populations. Each of the 8 studied subjects was randomized to immunosuppression withdrawal. Genomic DNA was isolated with the Qiagen DNeasy Blood and Tissue Kit. Broad study findings and their caveats: Since no allograft tissue specimens were available, donor-reactive T cells may have migrated into the graft instead of being deleted. When repertoire turnover was taken into account, detection of donor-reactive sequences was significantly reduced in 7 of 8 subjects for CD4 and in 8 of 8 subjects for CD8. A significant post-transplant decrease in circulating donor-reactive CD4 TCRbeta sequences was observed in most of the 8 subjects, irrespective of tolerance or HCV status. Low numbers of available donor cells limited the measurable donor-reactive repertoire in a couple of subjects. The conclusions were preliminary, being limited by small, heterogeneous patient numbers and by non-standardized post-transplant time points. The decline in donor-reactive sequences exceeded the decline in third party-reactive sequences, suggesting partial antigen-specific deletion that was unrelated to withdrawal success.

The receptor comes from a human patient who received a liver transplant. After a transplant, some T cells may be the graft donor's own cells. The rearrangement joined TRBV19 to TRBJ2-1; 8 bases in the middle match TRBD1. The sample consisted of CD4+ T cells from blood, taken 48 months after liver transplant. The DNA sequence is TGTGCCAGTAGTACCTCGGACAGGGCCCACAATGAGCAGTTCTTC. Its protein reads: CASSTSDRAHNEQFF. The full variable domain, completed from the reference TRBV19 and TRBJ2-1 proteins outside the CDR3, reads DGGITQSPKYLFRKEGQNVTLSCEQNLNHDAMYWYRQDPGQGLRLIYYSQIVNDFQKGDIAEGYSVSREKKESFPLTVTSAQKNPTAFYLCASSTSDRAHNEQFFGPGTRLTVL.